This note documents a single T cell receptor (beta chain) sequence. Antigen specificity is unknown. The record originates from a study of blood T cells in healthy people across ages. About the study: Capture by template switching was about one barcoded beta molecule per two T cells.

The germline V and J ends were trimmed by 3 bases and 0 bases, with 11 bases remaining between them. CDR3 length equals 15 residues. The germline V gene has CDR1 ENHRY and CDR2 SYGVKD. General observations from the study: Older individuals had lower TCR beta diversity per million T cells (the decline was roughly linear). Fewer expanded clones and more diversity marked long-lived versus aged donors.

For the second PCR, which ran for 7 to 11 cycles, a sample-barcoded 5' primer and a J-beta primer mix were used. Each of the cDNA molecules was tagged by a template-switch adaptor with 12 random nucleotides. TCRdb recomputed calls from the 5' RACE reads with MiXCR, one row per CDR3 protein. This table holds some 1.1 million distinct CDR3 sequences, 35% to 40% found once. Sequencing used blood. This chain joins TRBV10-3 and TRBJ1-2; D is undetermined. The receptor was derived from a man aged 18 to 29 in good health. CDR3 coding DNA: TGTGCCATCAGTGATCCCCCCGGAGCTAACTATGGCTACACCTTC. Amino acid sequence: CAISDPPGANYGYTF.